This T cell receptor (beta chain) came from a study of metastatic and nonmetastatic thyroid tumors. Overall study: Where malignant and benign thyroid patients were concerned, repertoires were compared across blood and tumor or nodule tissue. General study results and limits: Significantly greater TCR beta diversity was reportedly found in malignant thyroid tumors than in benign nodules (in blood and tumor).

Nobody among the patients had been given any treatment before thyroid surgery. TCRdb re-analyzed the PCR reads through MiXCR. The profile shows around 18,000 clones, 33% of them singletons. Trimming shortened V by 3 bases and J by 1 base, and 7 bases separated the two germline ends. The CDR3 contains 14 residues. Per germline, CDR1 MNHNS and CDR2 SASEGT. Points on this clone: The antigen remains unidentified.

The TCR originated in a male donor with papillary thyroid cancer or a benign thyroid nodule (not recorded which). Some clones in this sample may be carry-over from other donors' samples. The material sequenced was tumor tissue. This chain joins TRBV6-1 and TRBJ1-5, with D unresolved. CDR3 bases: TGTGCCAGCAGTGACGGGCTGAGCAATCAGCCCCAGCATTTT. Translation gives CASSDGLSNQPQHF.